This T cell receptor (beta chain) emerged from a study of PD-1 blockade in classical Hodgkin lymphoma. Repertoires were generated with immunoSEQ multiplex PCR, while TCRdb's copy carries only in-frame clones and drops some. The table includes 3,500 or so clones, 75% to 85% detected once. Time point denoted: cycle 4 day 1 (C4D1), after more than five weeks of nivolumab. Every single patient, without exception, relapsed after autologous stem cell transplantation, and brentuximab vedotin exposure varied. CD8+ T cells were isolated from thawed PBMCs by magnetic negative selection. Best response was recorded as complete response, partial response or progressive disease. The sequence was obtained from a human donor with classical Hodgkin lymphoma. The sequenced sample was CD8+ T cells from blood, obtained before the fourth cycle of nivolumab.

The CDR3 region has the DNA TGTGCCAGCAGTTCGGGACAGGGAATAAATCAGCCCCAGCATTTT. It encodes CASSSGQGINQPQHF. The rearrangement uses TRBV6-6 and TRBJ1-5, with 9 positions matching TRBD1. Per germline, CDR1 MNHNY and CDR2 SVGAGI (reference sequence). V lost 4 bases and J lost 4; bases outside the gene matches: 5. The CDR3 is 15 residues long.